This T cell receptor (beta chain) is drawn from a study of blood T cell repertoires in COVID-19 (dated by TCRdb to the early 2020s). With regard to the full study: Collaborator samples came from the United States, Italy and Spain and covered acute and convalescent phases of COVID-19. The sample metadata nearly always contained a de-identified subject ID, COVID-19 status, age in years and sex. The repertoires were made available in a free public database intended to serve as a resource for research on the immune response to SARS-CoV-2. The material from the prospective study consisted of cDNA or gDNA derived from T cells, B-cell-depleted T cells, or PBMCs. Where available, HLA class I and class II types were obtained from metadata supplied by the sample provider rather than from assay-based typing. Deeply sampled blood TCRbeta repertoires from subjects exposed to, actively infected with, or recovered from COVID-19 were included in the dataset. The samples were drawn from two sources: the first 160 participants of the ongoing ImmuneRACE study, and 1,200 or so subjects contributed by 6 global collaborators. Study-level results and caveats: How much clinical and demographic metadata was included differed by source and by participant, and the metadata was provided uncurated.

To note about this clone: Its antigen specificity is not known. Base quality data are lacking; no much larger clone is found one base away.

In the prospective study, participants were roughly 18 to 90 years old, resided in about two dozen geographic areas of the United States, and were enrolled through a virtual design. Cohort assignment in the prospective study relied on participant-reported clinical history from a screening survey and a study questionnaire. ImmuneRACE Cohort 3 recovered participants were defined by two consecutive negative NP/OP PCR tests, healthcare professional clearance, or symptom resolution. In the prospective study, mobile phlebotomists collected whole blood, serum and a nasopharyngeal or oropharyngeal swab from each participant. Over a roughly 2-month period, participants in the prospective study had the option of providing additional blood draws and questionnaires. Blood samples from the prospective study were shipped frozen or at room temperature prior to DNA extraction. TCRbeta CDR3 regions were amplified from genomic DNA by means of the immunoSEQ Assay, a bias-controlled multiplex PCR. In the authors' own workflow: Nucleated cell counts per sample were estimated from amplification of reference gene primers within the assay. To quantify the absolute abundance of each unique TCRbeta CDR3 rearrangement, sequence reads were collapsed and filtered. For each sample, productive Simpson clonality was calculated by taking the square root of Simpson's diversity index across productive rearrangements. Sourced from immuneACCESS, this table was stored by TCRdb with only in-frame sequences that have V and J called. A share of the clones is absent; for the studies checked, an unresolved V gene accounts for under half, and the remainder has no known explanation. That table is the source of V, J and clone size, and D and trimming were worked out from the DNA. Across this sample there are approximately 490,000 clones, with about 85% seen only once. The top ten hold approximately 0.7% of the sample.

The CDR3, cysteine through phenylalanine, is 20 amino acids long. Here the CDR3 DNA is all that survives: 60 bases in frame from base 1. The germline V gene supplies CDR1 LGHNT and CDR2 FRNRAP. V gives up 2 bases and J gives up 1 base, and the segment between their germline ends measures 24 bases. The TCR originated in a woman under 30 who had recovered from COVID-19. The sample comprised PBMCs or T cells enriched from blood (not recorded which). This chain is built from TRBV12-5 and TRBJ1-3; the D gene assignment is ambiguous. The CDR3: CASGLIPFVLSGESGNTIYF. In nucleotides, the sequence is TGTGCTAGTGGTTTGATCCCGTTCGTGTTGTCTGGGGAGTCTGGAAACACCATATATTTT. Reference TRBV12-5 and TRBJ1-3 genes cover what lies past the CDR3, so the full variable domain is DARVTQTPRHKVTEMGQEVTMRCQPILGHNTVFWYRQTMMQGLELLAYFRNRAPLDDSGMPKDRFSAEMPDATLATLKIQPSEPRDSAVYFCASGLIPFVLSGESGNTIYFGEGSWLTVV.